The sample holds one count of the clone carrying this T cell receptor (beta chain). The data belong to a study of blood T cell repertoires in COVID-19. Study-wide background: Donors in the United States, Italy and Spain gave samples during acute or convalescent COVID-19. Nucleic acid was either cDNA or gDNA, and it came from T cells, B-cell-depleted T cells, or PBMCs.

The authors' processing: Reference gene primers were amplified, and this amplification served to estimate nucleated cell counts. The table came from immunoSEQ multiplex PCR; TCRdb's copy has only in-frame clones and leaves some out. The D gene and trimming were derived from the DNA, and the V and J assignments and clone size from that table. The sample has over 90,000 clones, around 86% seen once. This clonotype was sampled from a woman aged 70-85 years with acute or convalescent COVID-19. The sequenced material came from peripheral blood.

CDR3 in DNA: TGTGCCACCAGACTTATAGGCTCCTACGAGCAGTACTTC. It codes for CATRLIGSYEQYF. The rearrangement joins TRBV19 to TRBJ2-7; D not certain. Germline V CDR1 and CDR2: LNHDA, SQIVND (reference sequence). The CDR3 is made up of 13 amino acids. V was shortened by 10 bases and J by 0 bases, with 13 bases between the two germline ends.